Below are 14 T cell receptor beta chains sequenced from a single sample in a study of CD8+ T cells in alopecia areata. RNA, once extracted, was reverse transcribed into cDNA for use as the sequencing template. The assay was immunoSEQ multiplex PCR, and TCRdb's table has in-frame clones only and misses some. This table holds roughly 200,000 clones, more than 30% found once. Treatment: oral pan-JAK inhibitor, 5-10 mg twice daily. The sequencing here drew on CD4+ T cells sorted from blood, taken at roughly week 30, from a patient treated with tofacitinib. The receptors shown here come from a human donor with alopecia areata.

The chain joins TRBV21-1 to TRBJ1-2; TRBD1 is the table's D call, not checked against the DNA. TRBV21-1 is a documented pseudogene. This CDR3 has 14 residues. The CDR3 here is CASSKGTRSNGYTF. In nucleotides, the CDR3 is TGTGCCAGCAGCAAAGGAACCAGGTCGAATGGCTACACCTTC.

The genes are TRBV13 and TRBJ1-6; 8 bases match TRBD1. With V trimmed by 3 bases and J by 8 bases, 9 bases remained unmatched. CDR3 length equals 16 residues. Germline CDR1 PRHDT, CDR2 FYEKMQ (reference sequence). CDR3 nucleotide sequence: TGTGCCAGCAGCTTCGCCTACCAGGGGGCCGATTCACCCCTCCACTTT. This gives the protein CASSFAYQGADSPLHF.

A few counts support this clone. This chain uses TRBV4-1 with TRBJ2-1; D is ambiguous. The CDR3 covers 16 residues. The V end was cut by 4 bases, the J end by 9 bases, with 22 bases between. In germline, CDR1 is MGHRA, CDR2 YSYEKL. The CDR3 DNA follows: TGCGCCAGCAGCCGCATTGACCTGGTCACCACTGGTGAGCAGTTCTTC. It is translated as CASSRIDLVTTGEQFF.

V is TRBV7-3 and J is TRBJ2-1; 13 nucleotides agree with TRBD2. Per germline, CDR1 SGHTA and CDR2 FQGTGA. The CDR3 totals 20 residues. With 3 bases clipped from V and 0 bases from J, the junction kept 11 bases outside the gene matches. CDR3: CASSLKTSGGPQTSYNEQFF. In nucleotides, the CDR3 is TGTGCCAGCAGCTTGAAGACTAGCGGGGGGCCACAAACCTCCTACAATGAGCAGTTCTTC.

The rearrangement uses TRBV5-1 and TRBJ2-2, with 9 bases identical to TRBD1. V was pared by 4 bases and J by 3 bases, with 7 bases of the junction left unmatched. The CDR3 totals 16 residues. Germline CDR1 SGHRS, CDR2 YFSETQ. CDR3 amino acids: CASSGGDRADTGELFF. In nucleotides, the CDR3 is TGCGCCAGCAGCGGAGGGGACAGGGCGGACACCGGGGAGCTGTTTTTT.

This clone was counted once. CDR3 sequence reads: CASREGQLYEQYF. DNA for the CDR3: TGTGCCAGCAGGGAGGGACAGCTATACGAGCAGTACTTC. The chain links TRBV2 to TRBJ2-7, with D maybe TRBD1 (7 bases). Germline values: CDR1 SNHLY, CDR2 FYNNEI. This CDR3 contains 13 residues. Trimming took off 6 bases at V and 4 bases at J, with 13 bases between the two ends.

This chain connects TRBV30 to TRBJ1-1; D is ambiguous. The CDR3 has 13 amino acids. Germline lookup yields CDR1 GTSNPN and CDR2 SVGIG (reference sequence). V lost 4 bases to trimming and J lost 6 bases, with 15 bases between them. The CDR3 protein is CAWKREWVSEAFF. As DNA, the CDR3 is TGTGCCTGGAAGAGGGAATGGGTCTCTGAAGCTTTCTTT.

The J gene is TRBJ1-1, the V gene TRBV4-2; D gene uncertain. The CDR3 is made up of 14 amino acids. Germline V gives CDR1 LGHNA, CDR2 YNFKEQ. Deletions cut 0 bases from V and 0 bases from J, with 5 bases between. CDR3 coding DNA: TGTGCCAGCAGCCAAGACAGGCTGAACACTGAAGCTTTCTTT. It encodes CASSQDRLNTEAFF.

The rearrangement joins TRBV5-6 to TRBJ2-5, with no clear D. The CDR3 runs to 15 residues. V was clipped by 5 bases and J by 2 bases, with 16 bases between them. The germline V gene encodes CDR1 SGHDT and CDR2 YYEEEE. The CDR3 coding sequence is TGTGCCAGCAGTCAATACGGCCCCCTACAAGAGACCCAGTACTTC. The encoded protein is CASSQYGPLQETQYF.

The chain recombines TRBV7-9 with TRBJ2-1; 8 positions agree with TRBD2. Germline V gene lookup returns CDR1 SEHNR and CDR2 FQNEAQ (reference sequence). V lost 10 bases and J lost 1; bases outside the gene matches: 6. This CDR3 spans 14 amino acids. The CDR3 is CATQAGASYNEQFF. For the CDR3, the DNA is TGTGCCACCCAAGCGGGAGCTTCCTACAATGAGCAGTTCTTC.

The V gene is TRBV29-1, the J gene TRBJ1-1, with a weak D call TRBD1 (6 bases). The CDR3 sequence is 13 residues long. Trimming pared 2 bases from V and 2 bases from J, leaving 9 bases between. Germline V gene lookup returns CDR1 SQVTM and CDR2 ANQGSEA. The CDR3 reads CSVERTVNTEAFF. DNA for the CDR3: TGCAGCGTTGAACGGACAGTCAACACTGAAGCTTTCTTT.

This rearrangement joins TRBV7-2 to TRBJ2-2; either TRBD1 or TRBD2 may fit D (6 bases each). The CDR3 loop spans 17 amino acids. In germline, CDR1 is SGHTA, CDR2 FQGNSA. With 0 bases removed from V and 4 bases from J, the gap between germline ends came to 15 bases. The CDR3 loop is CASSLAWGASGTGELFF. Here the CDR3 DNA reads TGTGCCAGCAGCTTAGCATGGGGGGCGAGTGGCACCGGGGAGCTGTTTTTT.

The V gene is TRBV2, the J gene TRBJ1-5, with D tentatively TRBD1 (5 bases). Per germline, CDR1 SNHLY and CDR2 FYNNEI. Deletions cut 6 bases from V and 7 bases from J, with 10 bases between. The CDR3 is made up of 12 amino acids. The CDR3 DNA follows: TGTGCCAGCAGGGGGGACCCGCAGCCCCAGCATTTT. This gives the protein CASRGDPQPQHF.

The chain is built from TRBV5-1 and TRBJ2-7; 9 bases align to TRBD2. V lost 0 bases, J lost 6 bases, and 7 bases stayed unmatched. The CDR3 sequence is 15 residues long. Germline-derived CDR1 and CDR2 are SGHRS and YFSETQ. CDR3 residues: CASSLAPSGEGEQYF. The CDR3 bases are TGCGCCAGCAGCTTGGCCCCTAGCGGGGAGGGCGAGCAGTACTTC.